This T cell receptor (beta chain) was sequenced for a study of somatic mutations in cytotoxic T cells in rheumatoid arthritis. The V gene's germline CDR1 is SGDLS and CDR2 YYNGEE. The length of the CDR3 is 15 residues. The J segment lost 5 bases and the V segment lost 3 bases, leaving 9 bases of the junction unmatched. Only in-frame clones appear in the TCRdb table, and some are missing; sequencing was by immunoSEQ multiplex PCR. The table records 15,000 or so clones, roughly four fifths of them present only once. Positive selection with magnetic beads achieved the isolation of CD4+ and CD8+ cells, followed by a flow cytometry check of purity.

The specimen was CD8+ T cells sorted from blood. This TCR was recovered from a woman between 45 and 60 years old with rheumatoid arthritis. The rearrangement links TRBV9 to TRBJ2-5, with 8 bases aligning to TRBD1. This CDR3 reads CASSGGQGLFETQYF. CDR3 DNA: TGTGCCAGCAGCGGAGGACAGGGCCTCTTTGAGACCCAGTACTTC.